Shown below are 3 T cell receptor beta chains from a single sample sequenced in a study of T cells in narcolepsy. Data came from immunoSEQ multiplex PCR; TCRdb stores just in-frame clones and leaves some out. In the table there are 17,000 or so clones, 72% of which are singletons. The source material was CD45RA- memory CD8+ T cells from PBMCs. These receptors were taken from a human donor with narcolepsy.

The chain is built from TRBV28 and TRBJ2-1, with D tentatively TRBD2 (6 bases). CDR3 length equals 16 residues. V shed 2 bases and J shed 0 bases, with 11 bases lying between them. The germline gives CDR1 MDHEN, CDR2 SYDVKM. The CDR3, as DNA: TGTGCCAGCAGTTTAACGGGAGAGAGCTCCTACAATGAGCAGTTCTTC. Encoded protein: CASSLTGESSYNEQFF.

The CDR3 nucleotides are TGCCTACCGGGAGGGGGCTACACCTTC. Protein sequence: CLPGGGYTF. The V gene is TRBV20-1, the J gene TRBJ1-2; D unclear. Germline values: CDR1 DFQATT, CDR2 SNEGSKA (reference sequence). CDR3 length equals 9 residues.

V is TRBV2 and J is TRBJ2-7; TRBD2 matches 10 bases. V dropped 2 bases and J dropped 5; count of bases not matched to a gene: 6. CDR1 is SNHLY and CDR2 is FYNNEI in the germline V gene. The CDR3 has 15 residues. The CDR3 nucleotides are TGTGCCAGCAGTGAACTACTAGCGGGAATGAACGAGCAGTACTTC. Translating it yields CASSELLAGMNEQYF.